A single sample gave rise to the 21 T cell receptor beta chains below, sequenced in a study of blood T cell repertoires in COVID-19. TCRdb's copy holds only in-frame clones and misses some; the assay was immunoSEQ multiplex PCR. The repertoire holds over 400,000 clones, with roughly 88% as singletons. Sequences were obtained from peripheral blood. These receptors were collected from a woman in her thirties with active or convalescent COVID-19.

This clone has only one observation. CDR3: CASTGVYNEQFF. The CDR3 region has the DNA TGTGCCAGCACGGGGGTTTACAATGAGCAGTTCTTC. The J gene is TRBJ2-1, the V gene TRBV27, with D possibly TRBD2 on 6 matching bases. V was clipped by 7 bases and J by 4 bases, with 8 bases between them. This CDR3 contains 12 residues. Germline lookup yields CDR1 MNHEY and CDR2 SMNVEV (reference sequence).

CDR3 DNA sequence: TGTGCCAGCAGCTTAGGCGGGTCCAATAGGAATGAGCAGTTCTTC. This translates into CASSLGGSNRNEQFF. The chain employs TRBV5-6 and TRBJ2-1, with a possible D match to TRBD2 (5 bases). The CDR3 loop spans 15 amino acids. Germline CDR1 is SGHDT and CDR2 is YYEEEE. V lost 2 bases, J lost 7 bases, and 16 bases lay in between.

The chain couples TRBV19 to TRBJ2-3, with 9 positions matching TRBD2. The junction had 5 bases not matched to a gene; V was cut back by 0 bases and J by 1 base. CDR1 LNHDA and CDR2 SQIVND come from the germline V gene (reference sequence). CDR3 length equals 17 residues. Here the CDR3 DNA reads TGTGCCAGTAGTATAGATCTGACTAGCGGACGCACAGATACGCAGTATTTT. This gives the protein CASSIDLTSGRTDTQYF.

The chain joins TRBV11-1 to TRBJ1-1; 10 bases map to TRBD1. Germline V CDR1 and CDR2: SGHAT, FQDESV (reference sequence). CDR3 length: 15 residues. J lost 6 bases, V lost 4 bases, and 8 bases had no gene match. The CDR3 DNA reads as TGTGCCAGCAGCTCCCGGGACAGGGGAGTTTCTGAAGCTTTCTTT. As protein: CASSSRDRGVSEAFF.

The chain employs TRBV13 and TRBJ2-7, with D perhaps TRBD1 (6 bases). Between the trimmed V and J ends, which lost 5 bases and 2 bases, there was a span of 16 bases. Germline-derived CDR1 and CDR2 are PRHDT and FYEKMQ (reference sequence). CDR3 length: 15 residues. The CDR3 region has the DNA TGTGCCAGCAGCCCGCGGACAGATCAAACCTACGAGCAGTACTTC. Encoded protein: CASSPRTDQTYEQYF.

V gene TRBV27 combines with J gene TRBJ2-5; a weak D match, TRBD1 (7 bases). The CDR3 sequence is 14 residues long. V shed 3 bases and J shed 6 bases, with 14 bases lying between them. Germline V lookup: CDR1 MNHEY, CDR2 SMNVEV (reference sequence). In nucleotides, the CDR3 is TGTGCCAGCAGTTTCGGCAGGGGGGTACAGACCCAGTACTTC. Translation: CASSFGRGVQTQYF.

The genes are TRBV5-1 and TRBJ1-5, with D unclear. CDR3 size: 13 residues. Germline V gene lookup returns CDR1 SGHRS and CDR2 YFSETQ. Trimming pared 2 bases from V and 5 bases from J, leaving 8 bases between. CDR3 in DNA: TGCGCCAGCAGCTTCGGCAGCGATCAGCCCCAGCATTTT. Translating gives CASSFGSDQPQHF.

The chain is built from TRBV4-1 and TRBJ2-1; 8 nucleotides line up with TRBD1. V gave up 3 bases and J gave up 5 bases; unmatched junction bases: 3. Germline CDR1 reads MGHRA; CDR2 reads YSYEKL. The CDR3 extends over 14 amino acids. DNA of the CDR3: TGCGCCAGCAGCCATTACAGGGGGAACAATGAGCAGTTCTTC. Protein: CASSHYRGNNEQFF.

In nucleotides, the CDR3 is TGCAGCGTTCACAGGGACAGGGTCGGAGCTTTCTTT. Amino acids: CSVHRDRVGAFF. The chain combines TRBV29-1 with TRBJ1-1; 9 bases line up with TRBD1. V lost 5 bases and J lost 10; bases outside the gene matches: 8. Germline V gene sequence: CDR1 SQVTM, CDR2 ANQGSEA. This CDR3 has 12 residues.

This chain joins TRBV5-1 and TRBJ1-6; TRBD1 aligns across 9 bases. Trimming cost V 2 bases and J 6 bases; bases outside gene matches: 6. Germline V gene sequence: CDR1 SGHRS, CDR2 YFSETQ. This CDR3 spans 16 amino acids. CDR3 sequence (DNA): TGCGCCAGCAGCTTAGGCGGGACAGGGTCTAATTCACCCCTCCACTTT. Translation: CASSLGGTGSNSPLHF.

The genes are TRBV7-2 and TRBJ2-1; TRBD2 matches at 9 bases. CDR3 length equals 15 residues. The germline CDR1 and CDR2 sequences are SGHTA and FQGNSA. V lost 5 bases to trimming and J lost 7 bases; unmatched junction nucleotides: 9. CDR3 nucleotides: TGTGCCAGCAGCCAAAAGCGGGGGGCAGGGAATGAGCAGTTCTTC. It specifies CASSQKRGAGNEQFF.

The chain uses TRBV27 and TRBJ2-7; TRBD2 might be the D (6 bases). CDR3 length equals 14 residues. In germline, CDR1 is MNHEY, CDR2 SMNVEV (reference sequence). Trimming removed 3 bases from V and 5 bases from J, with 14 bases in between. The CDR3 spells CASSFGGTPNEQYF. In nucleotides, the CDR3 is TGTGCCAGCAGTTTCGGAGGGACCCCGAACGAGCAGTACTTC.

V and J are TRBV6-6 and TRBJ2-5; TRBD1 is a possible D gene (6 bases). The CDR3 totals 17 residues. Germline CDR1 is MNHNY and CDR2 is SVGAGI (reference sequence). V gave up 5 bases and J gave up 5 bases, with 24 bases separating them. The CDR3 DNA sequence: TGTGCCAGCAGTCAATCCCCCGGGACAAACCCCAGGGAGACCCAGTACTTC. It codes for CASSQSPGTNPRETQYF.

V and J are TRBV5-1 and TRBJ2-5; tentative D call: TRBD1 (6 bases). In germline, CDR1 is SGHRS, CDR2 YFSETQ. This CDR3 is 16 amino acids long. Trimming took 3 bases from V and 3 from J, leaving 18 bases between them. In nucleotides, the CDR3 is TGCGCCAGCAGCTGGAGGCTGCGGACAGAAAAAGAGACCCAGTACTTC. Its protein product is CASSWRLRTEKETQYF.

This rearrangement joins TRBV20-1 to TRBJ2-1, with unresolved D. Per germline, CDR1 DFQATT and CDR2 SNEGSKA (reference sequence). The germline V and J ends were trimmed by 3 bases and 5 bases, with 11 bases remaining between them. The CDR3 totals 13 residues. The CDR3, as DNA: TGCAGTGCTAGTCCGGCGGCAAACAATGAGCAGTTCTTC. This translates into CSASPAANNEQFF.

The V gene is TRBV20-1, the J gene TRBJ1-1; weak D call: TRBD1 (6 bases). V lost 3 bases to trimming and J lost 14 bases, with 16 bases between them. The CDR3 consists of 11 residues. Germline loops: CDR1 DFQATT, CDR2 SNEGSKA (reference sequence). CDR3 in DNA: TGCAGTGCTAGGGCTCCGGGGGGCCCCTTCTTT. This encodes CSARAPGGPFF.

The V gene is TRBV12-3 or TRBV12-4, the J gene TRBJ1-1; TRBD1 is a possible D gene (5 bases). V was trimmed by 6 bases and J by 7 bases, leaving 15 bases between them. The CDR3 spans 13 residues. CDR3 DNA sequence: TGTGCCAGCAGACCCAGGGCGCCCCTTGAAGCTTTCTTT. Amino acids: CASRPRAPLEAFF.

The gene calls are TRBV27 and TRBJ1-2, with 7 bases identical to TRBD1. Germline CDR1 and CDR2: MNHEY and SMNVEV (reference sequence). V dropped 4 bases and J dropped 3; count of bases not matched to a gene: 20. CDR3 size: 19 residues. CDR3 coding DNA: TGTGCCAGCAGTTATAAGCGGTGGGGTGACAGGGATATGGACTATGGCTACACCTTC. Encoded protein: CASSYKRWGDRDMDYGYTF.

This clone was recorded a few times. V gene TRBV3-1 (or the pseudogene TRBV3-2) combines with J gene TRBJ1-1; a weak D match, TRBD1 (6 bases). This CDR3 has 12 residues. The germline V and J ends were trimmed by 3 bases and 5 bases, with 7 bases remaining between them. Germline V gene data show CDR1 as LGHDT and CDR2 as YNNKEL (reference sequence). The CDR3 DNA is TGTGCCAGCAGCCATACAGGGACTGAAGCTTTCTTT. Protein: CASSHTGTEAFF.

This clone was seen once. The V gene is TRBV3-1 (or the pseudogene TRBV3-2), the J gene TRBJ2-3, with D perhaps matching TRBD2 (5 bases). CDR3 size: 14 residues. CDR1 and CDR2 from the germline V gene are LGHDT and YNNKEL (reference sequence). V lost 0 bases and J 6 bases, leaving 10 bases between the germline ends. This CDR3 is CASSQDPGSDTQYF. CDR3 DNA sequence: TGTGCCAGCAGCCAAGATCCGGGGTCGGATACGCAGTATTTT.

This chain uses TRBV5-5 with TRBJ1-2, with 8 bases fitting TRBD1. This CDR3 has 14 residues. CDR1 is SGHKS, CDR2 YYEKEE, per germline (reference sequence). After removal of 0 bases from V and 4 bases from J, the junction contained 2 bases not matched to a gene. The CDR3, as DNA: TGTGCCAGCAGCTTGGGCAGGGGGCCCTATGGCTACACCTTC. It codes for CASSLGRGPYGYTF.